This TCR beta chain is from a study of PD-L1 blockade in urothelial cancer. Time point of the sample: pretreatment peripheral blood. The germline gives CDR1 MNHEY, CDR2 SMNVEV (reference sequence). The CDR3 covers 14 residues. The V end lost 6 bases, the J end lost 1 base, and 12 bases lay between the germline ends. Synthetic TCR analog templates were spiked into each PCR. Sequenced by immunoSEQ multiplex PCR; TCRdb stores in-frame clones only, minus some. In the table there are tens of thousands of clones, roughly 90% of which are singletons. The specimen comprised PBMCs, sampled around atezolizumab (anti-PD-L1) treatment. The sequence derives from a donor at least 40 years old with urothelial cancer. The chain employs TRBV27 and TRBJ2-5; tentative D call: TRBD1 (6 bases). The DNA of the CDR3 is TGTGCCAGCAGGCCCTGGACAGCCCAAGAGACCCAGTACTTC. This sequence encodes CASRPWTAQETQYF.